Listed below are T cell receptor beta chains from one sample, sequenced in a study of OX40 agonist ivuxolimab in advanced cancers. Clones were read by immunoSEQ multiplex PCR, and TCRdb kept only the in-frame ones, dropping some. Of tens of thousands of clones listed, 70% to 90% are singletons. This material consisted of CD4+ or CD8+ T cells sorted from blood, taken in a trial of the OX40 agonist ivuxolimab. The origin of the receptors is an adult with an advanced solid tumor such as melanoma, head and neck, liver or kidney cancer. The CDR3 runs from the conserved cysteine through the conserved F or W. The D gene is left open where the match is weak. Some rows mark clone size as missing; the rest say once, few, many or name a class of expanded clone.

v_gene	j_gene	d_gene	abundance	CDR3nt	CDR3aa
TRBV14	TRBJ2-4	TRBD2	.	TGTGCCAGCAGCCAAGATCGCGGGGGAATTGCCAAAAACATTCAGTACTTC	CASSQDRGGIAKNIQYF
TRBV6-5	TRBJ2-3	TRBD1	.	TGTGCCAGCAGTTACTCGGGGACAGGGTCGGATACGCAGTATTTT	CASSYSGTGSDTQYF
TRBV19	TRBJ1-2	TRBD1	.	TGTGCCAGTAGTATAAGATCGGACAGGTTTTCGACAAAACCCGAAGCTAACTATGGCTACACCTTC	CASSIRSDRFSTKPEANYGYTF
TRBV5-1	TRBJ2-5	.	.	TGCGCCAGCAGTCTCCGGGAAGAGACCCAGTACTTC	CASSLREETQYF
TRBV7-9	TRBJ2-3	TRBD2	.	TGTGCCAGCAGCTTGGTTAACCTGGGGGAGGGGAGGACTACAGATACGCAGTATTTT	CASSLVNLGEGRTTDTQYF
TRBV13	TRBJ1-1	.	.	TGTGCCAGCAGCTTGGCCGGAAAGTCAGAAGCTTTCTTT	CASSLAGKSEAFF
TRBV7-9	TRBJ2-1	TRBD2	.	TGTGCCAGCAGCTTAGCCCCTTCTAGCGGGAGTGTGCATGAGCAGTTCTTC	CASSLAPSSGSVHEQFF
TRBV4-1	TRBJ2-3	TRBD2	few	TGCGCCAGCAGCCAAGATTATCGGACTAGCCATAGCACAGATACGCAGTATTTT	CASSQDYRTSHSTDTQYF
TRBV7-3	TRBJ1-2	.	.	TGTGCCAGCAGCTTGGACAGTAACTATGGCTACACCTTC	CASSLDSNYGYTF
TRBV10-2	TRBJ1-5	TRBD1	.	TGCGCCAGCAGCGGACAGGGCGATCAGCCCCAGCATTTT	CASSGQGDQPQHF
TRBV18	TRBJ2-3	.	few	TGTGCCAGCTCACTAACCAGACAGGCTGGCACAGATACGCAGTATTTT	CASSLTRQAGTDTQYF
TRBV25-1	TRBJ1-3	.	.	TGTGCCAGCAGTGTGCCGGGAGTGGCTGGAAACACCATATATTTT	CASSVPGVAGNTIYF